This is a list of T cell receptor beta chains from one sample in a study of patients and donors after allogeneic stem cell transplantation. From the RT-PCR reads, TCRdb called clonotypes with MiXCR, one entry per CDR3 protein. The table lists fewer than 95,000 distinct CDR3 sequences, less than 5% of them singletons, with less than 3% in the top ten. Source material: blood, either unsorted or a sorted T cell fraction (not recorded which). The receptors come from a human donor who was either an allogeneic HSCT recipient or a stem cell or donor lymphocyte infusion donor (not recorded which). It is not recorded whose cells these are; they may come from a transplant donor. Each CDR3 is given with its conserved first and last residue. D genes are given only for firm matches. The listing skips clone size in some rows; elsewhere it reads once, few, many or a size class.

clone size,D gene,V gene,J gene,CDR3 DNA,CDR3 protein
.,.,TRBV5-1,TRBJ1-3,TGCGCCAGCAGCCCGGTTCCCGGGCCCCTGGCCGGAAACACCATATATTTT,CASSPVPGPLAGNTIYF
.,TRBD2,TRBV20-1,TRBJ2-4,TGCAGTGCTAGGCACACTAGCGGGAGGGCCGGGGCCAAAAACATTCAGTACTTC,CSARHTSGRAGAKNIQYF
.,TRBD1,TRBV12-3/TRBV12-4,TRBJ1-6,TGTGCCAGCAGGGCCTTGGACAGGGCCTCCTCTCTGAGCTCCTATAATTCACCCCTCCACTTT,CASRALDRASSLSSYNSPLHF
many,.,TRBV15,TRBJ2-1,TGTGCCACCAGCAGAAGGACCACCAATGAGCAGTTCTTC,CATSRRTTNEQFF
many,TRBD2,TRBV28,TRBJ2-1,TGTGCCAGCAGTTCGGCCGGCATAGCGGGCAGACACAATGAGCAGTTCTTC,CASSSAGIAGRHNEQFF
few,TRBD1,TRBV7-8,TRBJ1-1,TGTGCCAGCAGCCGGACAGGGGGCTTAGGGGACACTGAAGCTTTCTTT,CASSRTGGLGDTEAFF
many,.,TRBV27,TRBJ2-7,TGTGCCAGCACAGGGAGGTTGGGCGAGCAGTACTTC,CASTGRLGEQYF
.,TRBD1,TRBV4-2,TRBJ2-5,TGTGCCAGCAGCCAAGATTTTCGGGGACAGGGACCCAGGGCCCAGTACTTC,CASSQDFRGQGPRAQYF
few,.,TRBV3-1,TRBJ1-2,TGTGCCAGCAGCCAAGATTGGAACGGCGCGTATGGCTACACCTTC,CASSQDWNGAYGYTF
many,.,TRBV12-3/TRBV12-4,TRBJ2-1,TGTGCCAGCAGTCCGAGTGACAGATACAATGAGCAGTTCTTC,CASSPSDRYNEQFF
many,.,TRBV20-1,TRBJ2-3,TGCAGTGCTGGGTCGAGCACAGATACGCAGTATTTT,CSAGSSTDTQYF
many,.,TRBV20-1,TRBJ2-2,TGCAGTGCCCGGGACGGGGCAGCTGCGACCGGGGAGCTGTTTTTT,CSARDGAAATGELFF
.,.,TRBV5-5,TRBJ1-2,TGTGCCAGCAGCTTGGCCCCCGGGTCGAACTATGGCTACACCTTC,CASSLAPGSNYGYTF
many,.,TRBV12-3/TRBV12-4,TRBJ2-4,TGTGCCAGCAGACCACCGGGACATGGAGCCAAAAACATTCAGTACTTC,CASRPPGHGAKNIQYF
medium-sized,TRBD1,TRBV20-1,TRBJ1-6,TGCAGTGCGTCGACAGGGCTTAATTCACCCCTCCACTTT,CSASTGLNSPLHF
many,.,TRBV7-3,TRBJ2-1,TGTGCCAGCAGCCCAAACTCGCGGAGCTCCTACAATGAGCAGTTCTTC,CASSPNSRSSYNEQFF
.,TRBD1,TRBV5-6,TRBJ1-4,TGTGCCAGCAGCCCGATGGGACAGGAGGGCGAAAAACTGTTTTTT,CASSPMGQEGEKLFF
many,.,TRBV29-1,TRBJ1-5,TGCAGCGTACGGGCCTCACCCAATCAGCCCCAGCATTTT,CSVRASPNQPQHF
many,TRBD2,TRBV7-2,TRBJ2-3,TGTGCCAGCAGCTACAGACTAGCGGGGGCAGCAGATACGCAGTATTTT,CASSYRLAGAADTQYF
many,.,TRBV5-4,TRBJ2-4,TGTGCCAGCAGCTTGGATCTAGAGGGTCAATTTCAGTACTTC,CASSLDLEGQFQYF
many,.,TRBV7-9,TRBJ2-2,TGTGCCAGCAGCTTAGTTCAGACCGGGGAGCTGTTTTTT,CASSLVQTGELFF
many,TRBD1,TRBV5-1,TRBJ1-2,TGCGCCAGCAGCTTGGCCGGGACAGGGGGCGAAGGCTACACCTTC,CASSLAGTGGEGYTF
few,TRBD2,TRBV11-2,TRBJ2-1,TGTGCCAGCAGCTTACGACTAGCGGGGATTAACAATGAGCAGTTCTTC,CASSLRLAGINNEQFF
many,.,TRBV20-1,TRBJ1-5,TGCAGTGCTAGCGAGGGCCCTTTGGGACCCCAGCATTTT,CSASEGPLGPQHF
.,TRBD1,TRBV11-2,TRBJ2-5,TGTGCCAGCAGCGCCTCGACAGGGGGCGGGGAGACCCAGTACTTC,CASSASTGGGETQYF
.,.,TRBV6-1,TRBJ2-4,TGTGCCAGCAATCGGATAAATCAGGGCAAACTAGCCAAAAACATTCAGTACTTC,CASNRINQGKLAKNIQYF
many,.,TRBV7-9,TRBJ1-1,TGTGCCAGCAGCTCCCGGATGATGCGGAACACTGAAGCTTTCTTT,CASSSRMMRNTEAFF
many,TRBD1,TRBV30,TRBJ1-2,TGTGCCTGGAGAGGACAGGGGATCAACTATGGCTACACCTTC,CAWRGQGINYGYTF
few,TRBD2,TRBV20-1,TRBJ2-4,TGCAGTGCACCTCTAGCGGGAGGGTCGGAGAACATTCAGTACTTC,CSAPLAGGSENIQYF
few,.,TRBV14,TRBJ2-7,TGTGCCAGCAGCCTTATAGTTTCGGTGAATCGGCAGTACTTC,CASSLIVSVNRQYF
few,.,TRBV7-9,TRBJ1-1,TGTGCCAGCAGCTTCACGACAGGGAACACTGAAGCTTTCTTT,CASSFTTGNTEAFF
many,TRBD1,TRBV23-1,TRBJ1-1,TGCGCCAGGGGACAGCCGAACACTGAAGCTTTCTTT,CARGQPNTEAFF
many,.,TRBV10-3,TRBJ2-3,TGTGCCATCAGGGGCGGAAACACAGATACGCAGTATTTT,CAIRGGNTDTQYF
many,TRBD2,TRBV5-4,TRBJ2-1,TGTGCCAGCAGCTTGAAGCGGGGGGGCGGTGAGCAGTTCTTC,CASSLKRGGGEQFF
.,TRBD2,TRBV7-6,TRBJ2-3,TGTGCCAGCAGCTTAGCTTCTAGCGGGAGCGGTGATACGCAGTATTTT,CASSLASSGSGDTQYF
many,TRBD2,TRBV7-8,TRBJ2-5,TGTGCCAGCAGCTTGAGACTAGCGGGACAAGAGACCCAGTACTTC,CASSLRLAGQETQYF
many,.,TRBV30,TRBJ1-5,TGTGCCTGGACCTCGAAGGGGGGTCAGCCCCAGCATTTT,CAWTSKGGQPQHF
many,TRBD2,TRBV5-1,TRBJ2-3,TGCGCCAGCAGCTCCCAGCCAAGCGGGGGCACAGATACGCAGTATTTT,CASSSQPSGGTDTQYF
medium-sized,.,TRBV6-1,TRBJ1-6,TGTGCCAGCAGTAGAAACGGCGTCCGCAACTTCAATTCACCCCTCCACTTT,CASSRNGVRNFNSPLHF
many,TRBD1,TRBV20-1,TRBJ2-3,TGCAGTGCCCAAGTCGGACAGGTCGCGGGAGATACGCAGTATTTT,CSAQVGQVAGDTQYF
many,TRBD1,TRBV7-9,TRBJ2-7,TGTGCCAGCAGCTTAGCCTCCGGACAGGGAAGCGAGCAGTACTTC,CASSLASGQGSEQYF
.,TRBD2,TRBV12-3/TRBV12-4,TRBJ2-3,TGTGCCAGCAGTGCCCACCCGGGACTAGCGGGCTCCCGGGGAGATACGCAGTATTTT,CASSAHPGLAGSRGDTQYF
many,TRBD1,TRBV5-1,TRBJ1-6,TGCGCCAGCAGCCCAAAGGGGACAGGGGTTTCACCCCTCCACTTT,CASSPKGTGVSPLHF
many,TRBD1,TRBV6-5,TRBJ1-1,TGTGCCAGCAGTTACTCCGGACAGGGGAACACTGAAGCTTTCTTT,CASSYSGQGNTEAFF
many,.,TRBV29-1,TRBJ1-1,TGCAGCGTTGCCGCAGGGTGGGGGATGAACACTGAAGCTTTCTTT,CSVAAGWGMNTEAFF